Listed below are T cell receptor beta chains from one sample, sequenced in a study of control samples from healthy donors and cancer patients. TCRdb's copy holds only in-frame clones and misses some; the assay was immunoSEQ multiplex PCR. The sample contains 150,000 or so clones, about 94% of which appear only once. The sample taken for sequencing was blood. The receptors derive from a woman in her forties in good health. Both conserved end residues are part of each CDR3. D genes are given only for firm matches. Clone size, where shown, is once, few, many, or a class for clones that have expanded.

clone_size j_call v_call d_call cdr3_nt cdr3_aa
once TRBJ2-7 TRBV7-2 TRBD2 TGTGCCAGCCAAGCCCCAACTAGCGGGGGCGAGCAGTACTTC CASQAPTSGGEQYF
NA TRBJ1-3 TRBV9 NA TGTGCCAGCAGCCCTTTTGGGACGGTGAGCTCTGGAAACACCATATATTTT CASSPFGTVSSGNTIYF
NA TRBJ1-3 TRBV4-3 NA TGCGCCAGCAGCCAAGCACAGTTCTCTGGAAACACCATATATTTT CASSQAQFSGNTIYF
NA TRBJ2-7 TRBV14 NA TGTGCCAGCAGCCAAGAATTGGGTACCTACGAGCAGTACTTC CASSQELGTYEQYF
NA TRBJ1-6 TRBV6-6 TRBD1 TGTGCCAGCAGGGGACAGTCTAATTCACCCCTCCACTTT CASRGQSNSPLHF
NA TRBJ2-5 TRBV7-2 TRBD1 TGTGCCAGCAGCTTAGACACCGGGACAGCCAGCCAAGAGACCCAGTACTTC CASSLDTGTASQETQYF
NA TRBJ1-4 TRBV6-5 NA TGTGCCAGCAGTTACGCTACAGTCAATGAAAAACTGTTTTTT CASSYATVNEKLFF
NA TRBJ1-4 TRBV25-1 NA TGTGCCAGCAGTGCTTTCGTGGGAGGCGAAAAACTGTTTTTT CASSAFVGGEKLFF
NA TRBJ1-1 TRBV4-2 NA TGTGCCAGCAGCCAAGATCCGTACATGAACACTGAAGCTTTCTTT CASSQDPYMNTEAFF
NA TRBJ2-7 TRBV11-2 TRBD1 TGTGCCAGCAGCGTACAGGGGCAGGTAGGCTACGAGCAGTACTTC CASSVQGQVGYEQYF
NA TRBJ1-6 TRBV5-4 TRBD1 TGTGCCAGCAGCTTGTTACCGACAGGGGGTTCACCCCTCCACTTT CASSLLPTGGSPLHF
NA TRBJ1-1 TRBV2 NA TGTGCCAGCAGTGTAGGGCAGGTGAACACTGAAGCTTTCTTT CASSVGQVNTEAFF
NA TRBJ1-1 TRBV4-2 NA TGTGCCAGCAGCCAGGGGGGGAAAGCTTTCTTT CASSQGGKAFF
NA TRBJ1-2 TRBV29-1 TRBD1 TGCAGCGTTGGGGACAGCACAAACAACTATGGCTACACCTTC CSVGDSTNNYGYTF
once TRBJ2-2 TRBV10-3 TRBD1 TGTGCCATCAGCGAGACAGGGGCCACCGGGGAGCTGTTTTTT CAISETGATGELFF
NA TRBJ1-5 TRBV5-5 NA TGTGCCAGCAGCTTGTTCCGGGACGGTGTGTGGCCCCAGCATTTT CASSLFRDGVWPQHF
NA TRBJ1-6 TRBV7-3 NA TGTGCCAGCAGCGCAGACAGACGATCTTATTCACCCCTCCACTTT CASSADRRSYSPLHF
NA TRBJ2-3 TRBV3-1/TRBV3-2 TRBD2 TGTGCCAGCGCACCTAGCGGTAGCACAGATACGCAGTATTTT CASAPSGSTDTQYF
NA TRBJ1-1 TRBV5-1 NA TGCGCCAGCAGTGGGATAGCCAGGGACCAAGTCACTGAAGCTTTCTTT CASSGIARDQVTEAFF
once TRBJ2-5 TRBV7-7 NA TGTGCTAGCAGCTCAGACCGGTGGGAGACCCAGTACTTC CASSSDRWETQYF
NA TRBJ2-2 TRBV6-2/TRBV6-3 NA TGTGCCAGCAGCCGAAGAGGGGGGGCCGGGGAGCTGTTTTTT CASSRRGGAGELFF
NA TRBJ2-6 TRBV19 NA TGTGCCAGTAACCAAGCTGGGGCCAACGTCCTGACTTTC CASNQAGANVLTF
once TRBJ2-3 TRBV7-2 NA TGTGCCAGCAGCCCCCAGGGCGGGGTTAGGGCAGATACGCAGTATTTT CASSPQGGVRADTQYF
NA TRBJ1-2 TRBV19 TRBD1 TGTGCCAGTAGTCTGAGACAGGGTCATTATGGCTACACCTTC CASSLRQGHYGYTF
NA TRBJ2-3 TRBV7-2 TRBD2 TGTGCCAGCAGCTTATGGGGGGGTGTAGATACGCAGTATTTT CASSLWGGVDTQYF